This T cell receptor (beta chain) was identified during a study of CD8+ T cells in alopecia areata. V lost 3 bases, J lost 10 bases, and 1 base stayed unmatched. There are 10 residues in the CDR3. The germline CDR1 and CDR2 sequences are DFQATT and SNEGSKA (reference sequence). A word on this clone: Its matching antigen is unknown.

As the sequencing template, cDNA was produced by extracting RNA and reverse transcribing it. Measured with immunoSEQ multiplex PCR; TCRdb has only the in-frame clones, and not every one. The table lists over 150,000 clones, roughly 56% of them singletons, with approximately 4.9% in the top ten. Study-wide results and caveats: Mouse data revealed clearer TCR sharing than patient data did, a gap possibly tied to HLA. Lesional scalp, especially alopecia totalis/universalis, showed higher clonality than normal scalp.

The source is a human donor in good health. The J gene is TRBJ2-3, the V gene TRBV20-1; TRBD1 agrees at 7 bases. The sample was CD8+ T cells sorted from blood. The CDR3 loop reads CSASQGAQYF. The CDR3 DNA reads as TGCAGTGCTAGTCAGGGGGCGCAGTATTTT.